Below are 19 T cell receptor beta chains sequenced from a single sample in a study of shared clonotypes between healthy human individuals. This table comes from immunoSEQ multiplex PCR, and its TCRdb copy is limited to in-frame clones, with some not included. This sample yields about 2.1 million clones, of which roughly 95% are seen a single time; approximately 1.7% belongs to the top ten. Positive CCR7 selection of CD45RO-negative cells yielded the naive CD8 cells, and terminally differentiated effector memory CD45RA+ cells were excluded. The source material was naive CD8+ T cells from PBMCs. The source is a man younger than 35 in good health. Some clones in this sample may be carry-over from other donors' samples.

This chain uses TRBV27 with TRBJ1-2, with TRBD1 matching over 7 bases. CDR1 is MNHEY, CDR2 SMNVEV, per germline (reference sequence). V shed 5 bases, J shed 4 bases, and the junction held 10 bases outside the gene matches. The length of the CDR3 is 15 residues. The CDR3 region is CASSPRQGVFYGYTF. DNA for the CDR3: TGTGCCAGCAGTCCCAGACAGGGAGTTTTCTATGGCTACACCTTC.

V usage is TRBV19 and J usage is TRBJ1-5, with unresolved D. V was shortened by 5 bases and J by 5 bases, with 13 bases between the two germline ends. The CDR3 spans 14 residues. Germline V lookup: CDR1 LNHDA, CDR2 SQIVND (reference sequence). This CDR3 is CASSLGVGYQPQHF. The DNA for the CDR3 is TGTGCCAGTAGTCTTGGCGTGGGGTATCAGCCCCAGCATTTT.

J is TRBJ1-2 and V is TRBV7-2; D is perhaps TRBD1 (5 bases). V was clipped by 0 bases and J by 3 bases, with 14 bases between them. Per germline, CDR1 SGHTA and CDR2 FQGNSA. This CDR3 is built from 16 residues. The CDR3 loop is CASSLAAERGDYGYTF. The CDR3 DNA reads as TGTGCCAGCAGCTTAGCGGCGGAAAGGGGAGACTATGGCTACACCTTC.

CDR3 region: CASTHRDRALVAFF. The CDR3, as DNA: TGTGCCAGTACCCATCGGGACAGGGCATTGGTGGCTTTCTTT. V is TRBV19 and J is TRBJ1-1; 9 bases line up with TRBD1. CDR1 is LNHDA and CDR2 is SQIVND in the germline V gene (reference sequence). The CDR3 spans 14 residues. Germline trimming cut 7 bases from V and 11 bases from J; bases unmatched to any gene: 14. Full variable domain (missing parts from reference TRBV19 and TRBJ1-1): DGGITQSPKYLFRKEGQNVTLSCEQNLNHDAMYWYRQDPGQGLRLIYYSQIVNDFQKGDIAEGYSVSREKKESFPLTVTSAQKNPTAFYLCASTHRDRALVAFFGQGTRLTVV.

V and J are TRBV5-6 and TRBJ2-5, with a possible D match to TRBD2 (7 bases). Germline V gene lookup returns CDR1 SGHDT and CDR2 YYEEEE. This CDR3 region has 15 residues. V lost 2 bases, J lost 2 bases, and 13 bases lay in between. The CDR3 sequence: CASSFQGGGQETQYF. The CDR3, as DNA: TGTGCCAGCAGCTTCCAGGGAGGGGGTCAAGAGACCCAGTACTTC.

V is TRBV15 and J is TRBJ2-7; D call uncertain. This CDR3 region has 14 residues. V gave up 0 bases and J gave up 7 bases, with 13 bases separating them. CDR1 and CDR2 from the germline V gene are LNHNV and YYDKDF (reference sequence). The CDR3 DNA follows: TGTGCCACCAGCAGAGATAGTGGTTCCCGAGAGCAGTACTTC. This gives the protein CATSRDSGSREQYF.

The gene calls are TRBV6-1 and TRBJ2-6; D remains ambiguous. V was pared by 2 bases and J by 5 bases, with 10 bases between. Germline V gene lookup returns CDR1 MNHNS and CDR2 SASEGT. The length of the CDR3 is 15 residues. The CDR3 DNA follows: TGTGCCAGCAGTGAATCCTTCTGGCGGGCCAACGTCCTGACTTTC. This codes for CASSESFWRANVLTF.

The chain combines TRBV19 with TRBJ1-1; D might be TRBD1 (5 bases). The CDR3 contains 19 residues. The germline V and J ends were trimmed by 6 bases and 1 base, with 27 bases remaining between them. CDR1 is LNHDA, CDR2 SQIVND, per germline (reference sequence). The CDR3 bases are TGTGCCAGTAGACTTCGGATCCGGGACGTCACTTTGGAGAACACTGAAGCTTTCTTT. Translation: CASRLRIRDVTLENTEAFF.

The chain joins TRBV9 to TRBJ2-7, with D possibly being TRBD2 (7 bases). Germline loops: CDR1 SGDLS, CDR2 YYNGEE. Trimming cost V 4 bases and J 5 bases, with 19 bases left between them. The CDR3 totals 15 residues. DNA for the CDR3: TGTGCCAGCAGCCCCGGAGGGGGGGGGTCCCACGAGCAGTACTTC. Protein: CASSPGGGGSHEQYF.

The J gene is TRBJ2-1, the V gene TRBV19, with 7 bases aligning to TRBD2. Per germline, CDR1 LNHDA and CDR2 SQIVND (reference sequence). The CDR3 length is 11 residues. With 7 bases clipped from V and 10 bases from J, the junction kept 4 bases outside the gene matches. CDR3 sequence reads: CASKRGKEQFF. DNA for the CDR3: TGTGCCAGTAAGCGGGGAAAGGAGCAGTTCTTC.

The V gene is TRBV28, the J gene TRBJ1-2; tentatively, D is TRBD1 (6 bases). Trimming took 5 bases from V and 6 from J, leaving 22 bases between them. The CDR3 spans 16 residues. Germline V CDR1 and CDR2: MDHEN, SYDVKM. CDR3 sequence: CASSAAGEGVRNGYTF. The DNA of the CDR3 is TGTGCCAGCAGTGCCGCCGGCGAGGGGGTAAGGAATGGCTACACCTTC.

The chain has TRBV19 and TRBJ1-5; 7 nucleotides line up with TRBD1. CDR3 length: 13 residues. CDR1 is LNHDA and CDR2 is SQIVND in the germline V gene (reference sequence). The J segment lost 3 bases and the V segment lost 7 bases, leaving 3 bases of the junction unmatched. The CDR3 DNA reads as TGTGCCAGTAACGACAGGGCCAATCAGCCCCAGCATTTT. Translating it yields CASNDRANQPQHF.

V and J are TRBV19 and TRBJ2-1; TRBD2 is a possible D gene (6 bases). Per germline, CDR1 LNHDA and CDR2 SQIVND (reference sequence). Trimming stripped 6 bases from V and 10 bases from J, with 10 bases between. This CDR3 has 11 amino acids. The CDR3 loop is CASSAGLEQFF. CDR3 nucleotide sequence: TGTGCCAGTAGCGCGGGATTAGAGCAGTTCTTC.

The chain carries TRBV19 and TRBJ2-5, with D perhaps matching TRBD1 (5 bases). V lost 5 bases and J lost 3, with 10 bases in between. The CDR3 extends over 13 amino acids. The germline V gene has CDR1 LNHDA and CDR2 SQIVND (reference sequence). CDR3 loop: CASSPRQKETQYF. CDR3 DNA: TGTGCCAGTAGTCCCCGACAGAAAGAGACCCAGTACTTC.

The chain combines TRBV7-8 with TRBJ1-5; D is unclear. The germline V gene encodes CDR1 SGHVS and CDR2 FQNEAQ. The CDR3 is 16 residues long. Trimming took off 2 bases at V and 1 base at J, with 12 bases between the two ends. CDR3 DNA: TGTGCCAGCAGCTTAACTCGGCAAGAGAGCAATCAGCCCCAGCATTTT. Amino acid sequence: CASSLTRQESNQPQHF.

The chain carries TRBV7-9 and TRBJ2-5, with D possibly matching TRBD1 (6 bases). Trimming pared 5 bases from V and 5 bases from J, leaving 15 bases between. CDR1 is SEHNR and CDR2 is FQNEAQ in the germline V gene (reference sequence). CDR3 length equals 14 residues. The CDR3 loop is CASSRTGLGETQYF. The CDR3 DNA reads as TGTGCCAGCAGCCGAACAGGGCTCGGGGAGACCCAGTACTTC.

This chain links TRBV19 with TRBJ1-2; TRBD1 is a possible D gene (5 bases). Germline-derived CDR1 and CDR2 are LNHDA and SQIVND (reference sequence). The CDR3 length is 14 residues. With 4 bases removed from V and 4 bases from J, the gap between germline ends came to 13 bases. The CDR3 is CASSTATEIYGYTF. The CDR3 DNA is TGTGCCAGTAGTACTGCGACAGAAATCTATGGCTACACCTTC.

This chain links TRBV28 with TRBJ2-3; maybe TRBD1 (6 bases). The germline V gene encodes CDR1 MDHEN and CDR2 SYDVKM. Trimming shortened V by 1 base and J by 1 base, and 12 bases separated the two germline ends. This CDR3 is built from 16 residues. This CDR3 is CASSLSHTGRTDTQYF. CDR3 sequence (DNA): TGTGCCAGCAGTTTATCACACACAGGGCGCACAGATACGCAGTATTTT.

The rearrangement joins TRBV27 to TRBJ2-3, with 11 bases fitting TRBD1. V gave up 3 bases and J gave up 3 bases; unmatched junction bases: 5. CDR3 length: 16 residues. The V gene's germline CDR1 is MNHEY and CDR2 SMNVEV (reference sequence). In DNA form, the CDR3 reads TGTGCCAGCAGTTTGTTGGGACAGGGGGGAACAGATACGCAGTATTTT. Amino acid sequence: CASSLLGQGGTDTQYF.